This T cell receptor (beta chain) was captured in a study of response to subunit inactivated influenza vaccine. In regard to this clonotype: Its antigen remains unknown.

The CDR3 runs to 18 residues. Germline CDR1 SGHRS, CDR2 YFSETQ. Trimming at V came to 4 bases and at J to 9 bases, leaving 18 bases not matched to a gene. TCRdb reprocessed the RT-PCR reads with MiXCR, giving one entry per CDR3 protein. Here the sample spans hundreds of thousands of distinct CDR3 sequences, roughly 25% being singletons. Notes on the study in general: It was the authors' suggestion that each seasonal influenza vaccination recruits few new T cells.

The V call is TRBV5-1, the J call TRBJ2-3; 12 bases align to TRBD2. The clonotype comes from a man aged 50 to 60 who received an inactivated influenza vaccine. Sequenced material: CD4+ T cells sorted from PBMCs, taken 5 days after vaccination. This CDR3 is CASSTEGTSGLALRTQYF. CDR3 nucleotide sequence: TGCGCCAGCAGCACGGAAGGGACTAGCGGGCTAGCCTTGAGAACGCAGTATTTT.